The 9 T cell receptor beta chains presented below share a single source sample, sequenced in a study of T cell responses to AZD1222 COVID-19 vaccine. Measured with immunoSEQ multiplex PCR; TCRdb has only the in-frame clones, and not every one. The sample records about 130,000 clones, 92% being singletons. The input for sequencing was peripheral blood, taken 28 days after the second AZD1222 dose. All receptors come from an adult who received the AZD1222 COVID-19 vaccine.

The gene calls are TRBV4-2 and TRBJ2-7; TRBD2 matches 12 bases. This CDR3 has 16 amino acids. The V gene end was trimmed by 0 bases and the J gene end by 7 bases; junction bases not matched to a gene: 7. Germline CDR1 is LGHNA and CDR2 is YNFKEQ. CDR3 sequence (DNA): TGTGCCAGCAGCCAAGATAGGACTAGCGGGACGGGGGAGCAGTACTTC. Translation: CASSQDRTSGTGEQYF.

The rearrangement uses TRBV2 and TRBJ2-2; D is unclear. The CDR3 has 14 amino acids. Trimming left V 0 bases short and J 7 bases short, with 9 bases between. Germline assignment: CDR1 SNHLY and CDR2 FYNNEI. The CDR3 loop reads CASSEALVSGELFF. CDR3 nucleotides: TGTGCCAGCAGTGAAGCGCTAGTGAGCGGGGAGCTGTTTTTT.

The chain uses TRBV4-3 and TRBJ1-6; 7 bases fit TRBD1. V was clipped by 4 bases and J by 7 bases; unmatched bases: 10. Germline V gene lookup returns CDR1 LGHNA and CDR2 YSLEER. The CDR3 sequence is 16 residues long. The CDR3 reads CASSRSLTGWNSPLHF. CDR3 in DNA: TGCGCCAGCAGCCGCTCCTTGACAGGGTGGAATTCACCCCTCCACTTT.

This sequence joins TRBV10-3 and TRBJ2-3, with D possibly matching TRBD2 (6 bases). Trimming shortened V by 6 bases and J by 0 bases, and 10 bases separated the two germline ends. The CDR3 spans 14 residues. The V gene's germline CDR1 is ENHRY and CDR2 SYGVKD. CDR3 in amino acids: CAIRGDFSTDTQYF. The CDR3 DNA is TGTGCCATCAGGGGGGACTTCAGCACAGATACGCAGTATTTT.

This sequence joins TRBV6-5 and TRBJ1-2; possible D gene TRBD1, 5 bases. V lost 3 bases, J lost 2 bases, and 10 bases lay in between. Germline CDR1 MNHEY, CDR2 SVGAGI. CDR3 size: 14 residues. In DNA form, the CDR3 reads TGTGCCAGCAGTTATTCAGGGACCAACTATGGCTACACCTTC. It yields the protein CASSYSGTNYGYTF.

J is TRBJ1-6 and V is TRBV12-2; TRBD1, the D gene given by the table, was not confirmed from the DNA. TRBV12-2 is described as a pseudogene. The CDR3 consists of 17 residues. CDR3 coding DNA: TGTGCAAGTCGTTTCCACCCAGTTCACTCCTATAATTCACCCCTCCACTTT. Translated: CASRFHPVHSYNSPLHF.

The chain has TRBV24-1 and TRBJ1-4, with 9 bases identical to TRBD1. Germline trimming cut 4 bases from V and 7 bases from J; bases unmatched to any gene: 6. Germline CDR1 reads KGHDR; CDR2 reads SFDVKD. CDR3 size: 15 residues. This CDR3 reads CATSDVTGGAEKLFF. For the CDR3, the DNA is TGTGCCACCAGTGACGTGACAGGGGGGGCTGAAAAACTGTTTTTT.

The genes are TRBV6-4 and TRBJ1-5, with TRBD1 matching 8 bases. The CDR3 is 14 residues long. CDR1 and CDR2 from the germline V gene are MRHNA and SNTAGT. With V trimmed by 3 bases and J by 2 bases, 0 bases remained unmatched. The DNA of the CDR3 is TGTGCCAGCAGTGAGACAGGGGGCAATCAGCCCCAGCATTTT. Protein sequence: CASSETGGNQPQHF.

V is TRBV6-4 and J is TRBJ1-2; D possibly corresponds to TRBD1 (5 bases). The germline gives CDR1 MRHNA, CDR2 SNTAGT. Trimming took 2 bases from V and 8 from J, leaving 9 bases between them. The CDR3 totals 12 residues. CDR3 in amino acids: CASSDRGWGYTF. The CDR3 nucleotides are TGTGCCAGCAGTGACAGGGGTTGGGGCTACACCTTC.